This TCR beta chain was identified during a study of T cell changes during pregnancy in multiple sclerosis. Here immunoSEQ multiplex PCR was the method, and the copy in TCRdb shows in-frame clones only, minus some. The data contain about 84,000 clones, approximately 95% of them singletons. V trimming: 6 bases; J trimming: 5 bases; junction bases outside the gene matches: 9. The CDR3 is made up of 15 amino acids. Germline CDR1 is SNHLY and CDR2 is FYNNEI. The sequence was collected from a female donor in good health, enrolled as a control in a pregnancy study. The specimen comprised peripheral blood, sampled in the second trimester of pregnancy. The gene calls are TRBV2 and TRBJ2-7, with TRBD2 identical over 11 bases. The CDR3 loop reads CASSPQLAGVHEQYF. As DNA, the CDR3 is TGTGCCAGCAGCCCCCAACTAGCGGGAGTACACGAGCAGTACTTC.